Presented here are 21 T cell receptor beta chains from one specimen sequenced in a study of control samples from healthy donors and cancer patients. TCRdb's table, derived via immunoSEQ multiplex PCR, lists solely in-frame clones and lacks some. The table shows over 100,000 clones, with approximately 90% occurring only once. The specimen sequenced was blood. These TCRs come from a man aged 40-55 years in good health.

The CDR3 loop reads CASSSIPDTTNEKLFF. Here the CDR3 DNA reads TGTGCCAGCAGCTCCATCCCAGACACAACTAATGAAAAACTGTTTTTT. The V gene is TRBV7-3, the J gene TRBJ1-4; D is uncertain. Germline V gene sequence: CDR1 SGHTA, CDR2 FQGTGA. Trimming took off 4 bases at V and 0 bases at J, with 12 bases between the two ends. The CDR3 is made up of 16 amino acids.

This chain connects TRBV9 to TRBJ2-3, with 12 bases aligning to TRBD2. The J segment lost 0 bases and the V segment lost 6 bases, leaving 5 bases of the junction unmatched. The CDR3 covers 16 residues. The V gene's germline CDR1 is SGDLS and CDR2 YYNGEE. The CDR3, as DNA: TGTGCCAGCACGGCTAGCGGGGGGGGGAGCACAGATACGCAGTATTTT. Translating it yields CASTASGGGSTDTQYF.

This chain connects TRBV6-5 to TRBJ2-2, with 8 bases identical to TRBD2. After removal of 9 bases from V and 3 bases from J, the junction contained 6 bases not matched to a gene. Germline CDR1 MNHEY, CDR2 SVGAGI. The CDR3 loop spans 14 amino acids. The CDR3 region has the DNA TGTGCCAGTTTCGGGGGGGCCGACACCGGGGAGCTGTTTTTT. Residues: CASFGGADTGELFF.

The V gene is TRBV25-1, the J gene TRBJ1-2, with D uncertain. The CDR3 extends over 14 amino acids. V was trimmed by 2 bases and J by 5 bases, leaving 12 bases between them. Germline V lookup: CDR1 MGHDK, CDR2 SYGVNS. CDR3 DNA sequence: TGTGCCAGCAGTGAACAAACAGACCTATATGGCTACACCTTC. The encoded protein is CASSEQTDLYGYTF.

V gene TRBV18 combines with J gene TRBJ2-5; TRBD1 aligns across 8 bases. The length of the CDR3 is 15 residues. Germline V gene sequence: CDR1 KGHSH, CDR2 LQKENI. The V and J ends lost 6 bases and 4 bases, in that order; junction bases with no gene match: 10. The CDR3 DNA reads TGTGCCAGCTCGCCTCGGACAGGGCCGATAGAGACCCAGTACTTC. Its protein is CASSPRTGPIETQYF.

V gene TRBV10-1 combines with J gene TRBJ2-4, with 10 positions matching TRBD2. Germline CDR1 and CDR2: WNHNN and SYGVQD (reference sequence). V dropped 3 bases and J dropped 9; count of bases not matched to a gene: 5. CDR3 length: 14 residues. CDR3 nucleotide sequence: TGCGCCAGCAGTGAAAGCGGGGGGGCTACCATTCAGTACTTC. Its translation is CASSESGGATIQYF.

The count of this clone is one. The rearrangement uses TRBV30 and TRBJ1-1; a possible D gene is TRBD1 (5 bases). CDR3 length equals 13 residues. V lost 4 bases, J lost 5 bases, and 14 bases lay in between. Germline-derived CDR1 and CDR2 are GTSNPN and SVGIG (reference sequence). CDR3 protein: CAWIGLGGTEAFF. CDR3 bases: TGTGCCTGGATTGGGCTGGGGGGTACTGAAGCTTTCTTT.

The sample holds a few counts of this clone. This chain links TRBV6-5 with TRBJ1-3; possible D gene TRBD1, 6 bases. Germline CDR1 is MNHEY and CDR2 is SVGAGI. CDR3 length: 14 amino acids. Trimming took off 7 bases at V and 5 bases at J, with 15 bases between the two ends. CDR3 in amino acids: CASTPGGGRNTIYF. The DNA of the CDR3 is TGTGCCAGCACCCCCGGCGGGGGCCGAAACACCATATATTTT.

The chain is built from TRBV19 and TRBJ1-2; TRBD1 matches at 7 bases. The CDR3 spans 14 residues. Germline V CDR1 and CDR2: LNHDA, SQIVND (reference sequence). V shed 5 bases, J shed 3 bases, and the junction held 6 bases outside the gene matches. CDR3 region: CASSSTGAHYGYTF. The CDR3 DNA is TGTGCCAGTAGTTCAACAGGGGCTCACTATGGCTACACCTTC.

The CDR3 reads CASSLTLTDSYEQYF. As DNA, the CDR3 is TGCGCCAGCAGCTTGACTCTCACTGACTCCTACGAGCAGTACTTC. This chain links TRBV5-1 with TRBJ2-7; D is undetermined. The V end lost 1 base, the J end lost 0 bases, and 11 bases lay between the germline ends. Germline-derived CDR1 and CDR2 are SGHRS and YFSETQ. The CDR3 runs 15 residues. Filled out from reference TRBV5-1 and TRBJ2-7, the complete variable domain reads KAGVTQTPRYLIKTRGQQVTLSCSPISGHRSVSWYQQTPGQGLQFLFEYFSETQRNKGNFPGRFSGRQFSNSRSEMNVSTLELGDSALYLCASSLTLTDSYEQYFGPGTRLTVT.

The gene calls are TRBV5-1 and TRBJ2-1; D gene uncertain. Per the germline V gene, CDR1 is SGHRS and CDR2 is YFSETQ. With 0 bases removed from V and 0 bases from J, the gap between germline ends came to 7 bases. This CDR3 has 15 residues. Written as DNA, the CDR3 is TGCGCCAGCAGCTTGGACAGTAACTCCTACAATGAGCAGTTCTTC. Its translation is CASSLDSNSYNEQFF. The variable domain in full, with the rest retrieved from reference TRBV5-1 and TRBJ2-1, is KAGVTQTPRYLIKTRGQQVTLSCSPISGHRSVSWYQQTPGQGLQFLFEYFSETQRNKGNFPGRFSGRQFSNSRSEMNVSTLELGDSALYLCASSLDSNSYNEQFFGPGTRLTVL.

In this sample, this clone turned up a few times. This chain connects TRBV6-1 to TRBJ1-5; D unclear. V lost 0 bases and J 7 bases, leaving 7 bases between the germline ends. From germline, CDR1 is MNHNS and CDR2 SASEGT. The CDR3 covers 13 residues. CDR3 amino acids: CASSEAWAQPQHF. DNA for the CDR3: TGTGCCAGCAGTGAAGCGTGGGCCCAGCCCCAGCATTTT.

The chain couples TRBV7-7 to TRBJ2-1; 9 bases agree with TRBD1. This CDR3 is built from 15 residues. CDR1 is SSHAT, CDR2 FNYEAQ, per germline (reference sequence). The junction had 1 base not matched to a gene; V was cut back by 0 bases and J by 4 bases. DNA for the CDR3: TGTGCCAGCAGCTTAGCGACAGGGGGATACAATGAGCAGTTCTTC. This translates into CASSLATGGYNEQFF. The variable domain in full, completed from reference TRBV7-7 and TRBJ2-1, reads GAGVSQSPRYKVTKRGQDVTLRCDPISSHATLYWYQQALGQGPEFLTYFNYEAQPDKSGLPSDRFSAERPEGSISTLTIQRTEQRDSAMYRCASSLATGGYNEQFFGPGTRLTVL.

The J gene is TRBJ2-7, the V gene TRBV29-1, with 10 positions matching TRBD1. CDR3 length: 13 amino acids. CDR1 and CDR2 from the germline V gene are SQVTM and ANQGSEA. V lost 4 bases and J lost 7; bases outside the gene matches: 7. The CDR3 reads CSVARQGAGEQYF. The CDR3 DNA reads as TGCAGCGTTGCGAGACAGGGGGCGGGGGAGCAGTACTTC.

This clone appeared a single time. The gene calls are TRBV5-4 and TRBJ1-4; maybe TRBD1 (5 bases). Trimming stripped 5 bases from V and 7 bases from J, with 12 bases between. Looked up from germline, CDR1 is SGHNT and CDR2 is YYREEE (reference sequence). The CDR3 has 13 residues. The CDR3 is CASSYQGGEKLFF. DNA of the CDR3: TGTGCCAGCAGTTACCAGGGAGGTGAAAAACTGTTTTTT. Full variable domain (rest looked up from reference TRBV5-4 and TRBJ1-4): ETGVTQSPTHLIKTRGQQVTLRCSSQSGHNTVSWYQQALGQGPQFIFQYYREEENGRGNFPPRFSGLQFPNYSSELNVNALELDDSALYLCASSYQGGEKLFFGSGTQLSVL.

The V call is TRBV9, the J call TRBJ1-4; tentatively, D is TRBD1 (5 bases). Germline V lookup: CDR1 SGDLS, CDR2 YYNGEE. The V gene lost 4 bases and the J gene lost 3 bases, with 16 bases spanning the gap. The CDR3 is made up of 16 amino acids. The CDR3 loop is CASSPWTGGANEKLFF. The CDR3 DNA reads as TGTGCCAGCAGCCCGTGGACGGGGGGGGCTAATGAAAAACTGTTTTTT.

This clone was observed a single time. CDR3 coding DNA: TGCGCCAGCAGCTCCGGACGGAACTCTGGAAACACCATATATTTT. Protein sequence: CASSSGRNSGNTIYF. V usage is TRBV5-1 and J usage is TRBJ1-3, with unresolved D. V was cut by 3 bases and J by 0 bases, with 10 bases left in between. This CDR3 has 15 amino acids. Per germline, CDR1 SGHRS and CDR2 YFSETQ.

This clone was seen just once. The CDR3 DNA sequence: TGCGCCAGCAGCTTGGGGACTAGCGGACCAGGAGATACGCAGTATTTT. It translates to CASSLGTSGPGDTQYF. The V and J genes are TRBV5-1 and TRBJ2-3, with TRBD2 matching over 10 bases. The CDR3 has 16 residues. Germline V gene lookup returns CDR1 SGHRS and CDR2 YFSETQ. The trim removed 0 bases at V and 5 bases at J, leaving 6 bases unmatched. The entire variable domain, with the rest obtained from reference TRBV5-1 and TRBJ2-3, is as follows: KAGVTQTPRYLIKTRGQQVTLSCSPISGHRSVSWYQQTPGQGLQFLFEYFSETQRNKGNFPGRFSGRQFSNSRSEMNVSTLELGDSALYLCASSLGTSGPGDTQYFGPGTRLTVL.

The CDR3 DNA reads as TGTGCCAGCAGAAAAACATCCAAGCGGGCCTACTTCTCCGAGCAGTACTTC. Residues: CASRKTSKRAYFSEQYF. This chain uses TRBV27 with TRBJ2-7; a possible D gene is TRBD2 (6 bases). The CDR3 contains 17 residues. Deletions cut 6 bases from V and 6 bases from J, with 27 bases between. The germline V gene encodes CDR1 MNHEY and CDR2 SMNVEV (reference sequence).

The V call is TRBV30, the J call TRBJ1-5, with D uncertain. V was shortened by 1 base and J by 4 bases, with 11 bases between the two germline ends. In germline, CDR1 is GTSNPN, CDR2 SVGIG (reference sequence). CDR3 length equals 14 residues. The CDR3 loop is CAWSAGGSNQPQHF. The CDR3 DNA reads TGTGCCTGGAGTGCGGGCGGGAGTAATCAGCCCCAGCATTTT.

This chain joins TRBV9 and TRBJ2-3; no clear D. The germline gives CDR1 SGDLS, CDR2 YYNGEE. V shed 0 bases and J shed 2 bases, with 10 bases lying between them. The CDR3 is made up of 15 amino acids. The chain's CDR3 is CASSVGSIDTDTQYF. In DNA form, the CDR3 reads TGTGCCAGCAGCGTAGGTAGTATAGACACAGATACGCAGTATTTT.